This T cell receptor beta chain was sequenced in a study of tumour-infiltrating T cells in Burkitt lymphoma. Across the whole study: The Burkitt lymphoma cohort spanned all epidemiological subtypes. Productive clonality predicted overall and progression-free survival.

V dropped 5 bases and J dropped 5 bases, with 22 bases sitting between them. The CDR3 has 18 residues. Looked up from germline, CDR1 is WNHNN and CDR2 is SYGVQD (reference sequence). Clones were read by immunoSEQ multiplex PCR, and TCRdb kept only the in-frame ones, dropping some. The sample has around 270 clones, around 15% seen once. This chain links TRBV10-1 with TRBJ2-6; D unclear. This sequence was found in a human donor with relapsed Burkitt lymphoma. Sequenced sample: tumor tissue from a relapse. The CDR3 loop is CASSLYSIAQSRANVLTF. The CDR3 DNA is TGCGCCAGCAGTCTGTATTCGATCGCACAAAGTCGGGCCAACGTCCTGACTTTC.